This TCR beta chain was retrieved from a study of CD8+ T cells in alopecia areata. The study, taken as a whole, reports: Within the top 100, expanded CD8+ clones significantly decreased with tofacitinib, as did scalp clonality.

cDNA reverse transcribed from extracted RNA served as the sequencing template. Sequenced by immunoSEQ multiplex PCR; TCRdb stores in-frame clones only, minus some. The sample comprises approximately 210,000 clones, roughly 44% of which are singletons, and approximately 2.9% rests with the top ten. Specified treatment: oral pan-JAK inhibitor, 5-10 mg twice daily. Notes on this clone: The antigen is unknown.

The source was CD4+ T cells sorted from blood, collected at approximately week 37, from a patient treated with tofacitinib. This clonotype was sampled from a human donor with alopecia areata.

CDR3 in DNA: TGCAGCGTTGAAGGGGGGCCTCTTCTGTATGGGGCCAACGTCCTGACTTTC. Translation gives CSVEGGPLLYGANVLTF. The V and J genes are TRBV29-1 and TRBJ2-6, with TRBD1 as a possible D gene (6 bases). V lost 1 base and J lost 3, with 16 bases in between. CDR1 and CDR2 (germline): SQVTM, ANQGSEA. The CDR3 consists of 17 residues.